This TCR beta chain was identified during a study of blood T cell repertoires in COVID-19 (dated by TCRdb to 2020 to 2021). At the level of the whole study: Samples from collaborators originated in the United States, Italy and Spain and spanned both the acute and convalescent phases of COVID-19. The prospective study material was composed of cDNA or gDNA derived from T cells, B-cell-depleted T cells, or PBMCs. Subjects who had been exposed to COVID-19, were actively infected with it, or had recovered from it provided the deeply sampled blood TCRbeta repertoires that made up the dataset. A freely available public database, intended as a resource for researchers studying the immune response to SARS-CoV-2, is where the repertoires were released. The samples were drawn from the first 160 participants of the ongoing ImmuneRACE study and from about 1,200 subjects provided by 6 global collaborators. The sample metadata nearly always contained a de-identified subject ID, COVID-19 status, age in years and sex. Where HLA class I and class II types were available, the types were taken from metadata supplied by the sample provider, not from assay-based typing.

TCRbeta CDR3 regions were amplified from genomic DNA by means of the immunoSEQ Assay, a bias-controlled multiplex PCR. Turning to the authors' computational methods: Within the assay, amplification of reference gene primers was used to estimate how many nucleated cells each sample contained. To quantify the absolute abundance of each unique TCRbeta CDR3 rearrangement, sequence reads were collapsed and filtered. Productive Simpson clonality was computed per sample as the square root of Simpson's diversity index over productive rearrangements. TCRdb holds this immuneACCESS table with in-frame rearrangements only. Some clones are missing; in checked studies, unresolved V genes explain under half, and the rest has no known cause. The V and J calls and clone size are taken from that table; D and trimming were inferred from the DNA. Across this sample there are about 110,000 clones, with less than 85% seen only once. The ten largest clones capture 3% to 4.5% of the sample.

Notes on this clone: Its antigen is currently not known. Within one base of it there is no much larger clone, and no base qualities were kept.

Reading the germline V gene gives CDR1 SGHTA and CDR2 FQGNSA. CDR3 length: 16 amino acids, cysteine to phenylalanine. The read is trimmed to its CDR3 DNA, 48 bases read in frame from base 1. Deletion took 6 bases off V and 0 bases off J, with a span of 15 bases between the germline ends. The research as a whole found: The quantity of clinical and demographic metadata differed by source and by participant and was supplied without curation.

The collaborating institutions used their own protocols to collect whole blood in K2EDTA tubes. Collaborator samples were shipped for TCRbeta analysis as frozen whole blood, isolated PBMCs, or DNA extracted from either sample type. Here the chain combines TRBV7-2 and TRBJ1-3; the D gene is perhaps TRBD1, on 5 matching bases. This clonotype originated in a woman of 80 years or more with acute or convalescent COVID-19. The sequencing sample was made of peripheral blood. In nucleotide form, the sequence is TGTGCCAGCAGACGGGGAGGGGATCTCTCTGGAAACACCATATATTTT. Its translation reads: CASRRGGDLSGNTIYF.